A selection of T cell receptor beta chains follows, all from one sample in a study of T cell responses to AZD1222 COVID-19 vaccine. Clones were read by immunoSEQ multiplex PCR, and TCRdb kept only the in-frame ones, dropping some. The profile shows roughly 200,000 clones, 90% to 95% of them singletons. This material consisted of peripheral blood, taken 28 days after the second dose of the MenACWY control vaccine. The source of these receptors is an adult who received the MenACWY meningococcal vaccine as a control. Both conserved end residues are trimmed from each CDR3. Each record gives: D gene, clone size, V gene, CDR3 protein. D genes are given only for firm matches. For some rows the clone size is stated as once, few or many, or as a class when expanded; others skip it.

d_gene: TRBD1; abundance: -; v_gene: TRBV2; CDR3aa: ASSGLQGWRSQPQH
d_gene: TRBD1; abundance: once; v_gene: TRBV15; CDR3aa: ATSSRDRDHEQY
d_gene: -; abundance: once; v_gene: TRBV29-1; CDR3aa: SVGARPELF
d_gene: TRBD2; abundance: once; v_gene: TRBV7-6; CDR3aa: ASSLARGAVGPHEQY
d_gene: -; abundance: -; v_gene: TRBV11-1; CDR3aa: ASSEYRARSGNTIY
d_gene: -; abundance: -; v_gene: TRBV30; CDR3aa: AWSRRGLYEQY
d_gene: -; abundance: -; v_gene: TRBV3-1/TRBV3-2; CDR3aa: ASSQDLSGELF
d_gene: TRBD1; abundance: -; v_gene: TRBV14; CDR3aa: ASSPGTGGSYGYT
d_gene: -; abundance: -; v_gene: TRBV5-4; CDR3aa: ASSPPGGNTIY
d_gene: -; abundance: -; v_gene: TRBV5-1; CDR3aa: ASSLVGSGEGKLF
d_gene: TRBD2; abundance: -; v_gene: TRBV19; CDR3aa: ASSIGLANEQF
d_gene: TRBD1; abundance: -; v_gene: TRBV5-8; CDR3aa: ASSSRGNNEQF
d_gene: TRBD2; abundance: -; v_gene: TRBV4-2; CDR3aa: ASSHSWASGGNLHYNEQF
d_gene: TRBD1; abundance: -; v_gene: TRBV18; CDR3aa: ASSPDRATEAF
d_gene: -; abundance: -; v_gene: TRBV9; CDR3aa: ASSDTGISGNTIY
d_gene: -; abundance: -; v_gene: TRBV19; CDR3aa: ASRRRGATYEQY
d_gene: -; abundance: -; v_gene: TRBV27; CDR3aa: ASRQDHAETQY
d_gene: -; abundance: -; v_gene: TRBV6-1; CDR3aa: ASSEALENYGYT
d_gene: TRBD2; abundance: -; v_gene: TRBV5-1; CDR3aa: ASSWGLAASYEQY
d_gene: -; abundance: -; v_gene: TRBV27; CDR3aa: ASSLDRDNNSPLH
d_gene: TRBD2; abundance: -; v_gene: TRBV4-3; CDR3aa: ASSQDPPLAGTDTQY
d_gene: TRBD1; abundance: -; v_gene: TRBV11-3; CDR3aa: ASSNRDRDHEQY
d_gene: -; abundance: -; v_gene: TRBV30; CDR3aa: ASKQGLHTGELF
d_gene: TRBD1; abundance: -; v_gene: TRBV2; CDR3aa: ASRGQGEGQPQH
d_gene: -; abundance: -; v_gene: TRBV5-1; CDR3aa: ASSLDAGPMRTQY
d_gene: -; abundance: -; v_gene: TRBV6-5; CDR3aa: ASTTGPDDNYGYT